Below, 2 T cell receptor beta chains from the same sample are listed, as sequenced in a study of T cell responses to AZD1222 COVID-19 vaccine. Libraries were prepared by immunoSEQ multiplex PCR; TCRdb keeps only in-frame clonotypes and omits some of them. In the table there are more than 75,000 clones, about four fifths of which are singletons. Source: peripheral blood, taken 28 days after the second AZD1222 dose. Receptor source: an adult who received the AZD1222 COVID-19 vaccine.

The CDR3 region is CASSLSSRGVSQPQHF. CDR3 nucleotides: TGTGCCAGCAGTTTGTCCTCGCGGGGCGTAAGTCAGCCCCAGCATTTT. The chain recombines TRBV27 with TRBJ1-5; the D gene is possibly TRBD1 (5 bases). Trimming cost V 3 bases and J 6 bases, with 18 bases left between them. CDR1 is MNHEY, CDR2 SMNVEV, per germline (reference sequence). The CDR3 runs 16 residues.

The chain joins TRBV6-2 or TRBV6-3 to TRBJ2-1; D not certain. In germline, CDR1 is MNHEY, CDR2 SVGEGT. The CDR3 has 11 amino acids. Trimming stripped 6 bases from V and 5 bases from J, with 5 bases between. For the CDR3, the DNA is TGTGCCAGCAGCCCCAACAATGAGCAGTTCTTC. This codes for CASSPNNEQFF.